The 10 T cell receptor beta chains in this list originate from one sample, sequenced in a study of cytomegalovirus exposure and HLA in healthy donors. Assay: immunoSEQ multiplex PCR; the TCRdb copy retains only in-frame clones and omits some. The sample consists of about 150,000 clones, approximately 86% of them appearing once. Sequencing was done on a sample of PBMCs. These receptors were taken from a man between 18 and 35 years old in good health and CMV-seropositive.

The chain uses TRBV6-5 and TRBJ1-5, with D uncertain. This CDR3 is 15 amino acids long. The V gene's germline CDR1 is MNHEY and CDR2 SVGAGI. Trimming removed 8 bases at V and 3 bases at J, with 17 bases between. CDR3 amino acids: CASRPEVRANQPQHF. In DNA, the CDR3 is TGTGCCAGCCGACCGGAGGTAAGGGCCAATCAGCCCCAGCATTTT.

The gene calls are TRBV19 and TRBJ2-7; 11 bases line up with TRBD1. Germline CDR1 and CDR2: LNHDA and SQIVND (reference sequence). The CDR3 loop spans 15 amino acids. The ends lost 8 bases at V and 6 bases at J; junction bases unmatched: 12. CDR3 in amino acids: CASHAPGQGVTEQYF. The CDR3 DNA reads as TGTGCCAGTCATGCCCCGGGACAGGGGGTAACCGAGCAGTACTTC.

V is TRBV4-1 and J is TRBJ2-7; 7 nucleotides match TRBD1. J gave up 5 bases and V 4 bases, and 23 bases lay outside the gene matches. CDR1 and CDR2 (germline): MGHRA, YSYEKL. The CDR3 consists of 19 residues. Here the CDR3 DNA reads TGCGCCAGCAGCCGGCACTGGGGAATTCTTGGACAGGCCCCTGACGAGCAGTACTTC. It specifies CASSRHWGILGQAPDEQYF.

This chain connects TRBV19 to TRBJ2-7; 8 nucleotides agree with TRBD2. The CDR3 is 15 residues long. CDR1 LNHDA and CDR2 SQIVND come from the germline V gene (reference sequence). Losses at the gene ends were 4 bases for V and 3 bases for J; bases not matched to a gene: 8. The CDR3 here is CASSTTGGGYYEQYF. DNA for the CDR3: TGTGCCAGTAGTACGACCGGCGGGGGGTACTACGAGCAGTACTTC. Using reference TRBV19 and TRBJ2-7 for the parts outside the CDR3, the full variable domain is DGGITQSPKYLFRKEGQNVTLSCEQNLNHDAMYWYRQDPGQGLRLIYYSQIVNDFQKGDIAEGYSVSREKKESFPLTVTSAQKNPTAFYLCASSTTGGGYYEQYFGPGTRLTVT.

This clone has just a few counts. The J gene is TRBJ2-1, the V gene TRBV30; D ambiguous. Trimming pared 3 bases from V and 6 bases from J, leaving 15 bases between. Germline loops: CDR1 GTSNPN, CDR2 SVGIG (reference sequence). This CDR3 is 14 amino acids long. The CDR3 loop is CAWSALRSSNEQFF. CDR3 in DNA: TGTGCCTGGAGCGCACTAAGGTCTAGCAATGAGCAGTTCTTC.

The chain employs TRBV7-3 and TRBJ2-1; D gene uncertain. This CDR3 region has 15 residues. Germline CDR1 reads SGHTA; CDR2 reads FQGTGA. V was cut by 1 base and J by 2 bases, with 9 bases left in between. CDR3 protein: CASSLIAATYNEQFF. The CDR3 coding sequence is TGTGCCAGCAGCTTAATCGCAGCGACCTACAATGAGCAGTTCTTC. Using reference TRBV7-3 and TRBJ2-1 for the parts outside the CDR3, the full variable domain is GAGVSQTPSNKVTEKGKYVELRCDPISGHTALYWYRQSLGQGPEFLIYFQGTGAADDSGLPNDRFFAVRPEGSVSTLKIQRTERGDSAVYLCASSLIAATYNEQFFGPGTRLTVL.

CDR3 nucleotides: TGTGCCAGTACCCCTTCACCCTTAGTCAAAAACATTCAGTACTTC. It codes for CASTPSPLVKNIQYF. V and J are TRBV19 and TRBJ2-4; no definite D call. Trimming stripped 7 bases from V and 3 bases from J, with 16 bases between. Germline V gene data show CDR1 as LNHDA and CDR2 as SQIVND (reference sequence). This CDR3 has 15 amino acids. The full variable domain, its missing parts supplied by reference TRBV19 and TRBJ2-4, is DGGITQSPKYLFRKEGQNVTLSCEQNLNHDAMYWYRQDPGQGLRLIYYSQIVNDFQKGDIAEGYSVSREKKESFPLTVTSAQKNPTAFYLCASTPSPLVKNIQYFGAGTRLSVL.

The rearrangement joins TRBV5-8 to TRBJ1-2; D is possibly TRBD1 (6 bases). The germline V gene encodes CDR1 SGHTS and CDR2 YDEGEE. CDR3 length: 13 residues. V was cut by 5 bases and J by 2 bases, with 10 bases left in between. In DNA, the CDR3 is TGTGCCAGCAGACCGGACAGAAACTATGGCTACACCTTC. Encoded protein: CASRPDRNYGYTF. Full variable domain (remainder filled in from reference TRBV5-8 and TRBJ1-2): EAGVTQSPTHLIKTRGQQATLRCSPISGHTSVYWYQQALGLGLQFLLWYDEGEERNRGNFPPRFSGRQFPNYSSELNVNALELEDSALYLCASRPDRNYGYTFGSGTRLTVV.

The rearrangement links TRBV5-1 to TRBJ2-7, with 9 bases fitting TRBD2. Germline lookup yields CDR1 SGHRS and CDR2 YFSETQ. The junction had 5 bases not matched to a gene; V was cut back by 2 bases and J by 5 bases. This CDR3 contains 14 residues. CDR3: CASSLSGRLDEQYF. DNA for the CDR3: TGCGCCAGCAGCTTAAGCGGGAGGCTCGACGAGCAGTACTTC.

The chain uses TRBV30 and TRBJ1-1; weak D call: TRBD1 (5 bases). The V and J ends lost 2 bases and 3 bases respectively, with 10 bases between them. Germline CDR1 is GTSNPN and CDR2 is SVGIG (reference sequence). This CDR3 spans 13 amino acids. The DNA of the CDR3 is TGTGCCTGGAGTCCGGGGGGGTACACTGAAGCTTTCTTT. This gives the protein CAWSPGGYTEAFF.